A single sample is the source of the 31 T cell receptor beta chains below, sequenced in a study of cytomegalovirus exposure and HLA in healthy donors listed by TCRdb under 2017. Libraries were constructed by the immunoSEQ multiplex PCR assay. A mixture of 60 forward primers for TCR Vbeta segments and 13 reverse primers for TCR Jbeta segments was used in the multiplex PCR. As stored in TCRdb, this immuneACCESS dataset retains in-frame rearrangements with V and J assigned. A fraction of the clones does not appear; measured against another copy, unresolved V genes explain less than half of the discrepancy, and the remainder lacks a known reason. The sample table shows about 160,000 clones, and more than 65% are seen once. Roughly 1.3% of the sample rests with the top ten. Input material: PBMCs. The origin of the receptors is a man aged 30-40 years in good health and CMV-seronegative.

CDR3 sequence: CASSSSSNQPQHF. For the CDR3, the DNA is TGTGCCAGCAGCTCGAGTAGCAATCAGCCCCAGCATTTT. The chain recombines TRBV7-9 with TRBJ1-5; the D is unclear. CDR1 is SEHNR and CDR2 is FQNEAQ in the germline V gene (reference sequence). The CDR3 is 13 amino acids. Trimming pared 4 bases from V and 0 bases from J, leaving 4 bases between.

V is TRBV7-2 and J is TRBJ2-3, with 7 bases lining up with TRBD1. Germline V lookup: CDR1 SGHTA, CDR2 FQGNSA. This CDR3 has 15 residues. The trim removed 5 bases at V and 0 bases at J, leaving 5 bases unmatched. The CDR3 nucleotides read TGTGCCAGCAGCCTGGGACAGTCTAGCACAGATACGCAGTATTTT. Its translation is CASSLGQSSTDTQYF.

The chain joins TRBV5-1 to TRBJ2-7, with 7 bases identical to TRBD2. V lost 0 bases, J lost 0 bases, and 3 bases stayed unmatched. The CDR3 covers 15 residues. CDR1 and CDR2 (germline): SGHRS, YFSETQ. CDR3 coding DNA: TGCGCCAGCAGCTTGGGACTAGCAGACTCCTACGAGCAGTACTTC. It codes for CASSLGLADSYEQYF.

A note on this clone: A junction end diverges from the germline sequence, so it may reflect a read error. The rearrangement uses TRBV7-7 and TRBJ2-5; tentatively, D is TRBD2 (7 bases). CDR1 is SSHAT and CDR2 is FNYEAQ in the germline V gene (reference sequence). This CDR3 region has 16 residues. CDR3 loop: CASSQPLGGGGETQYF. The CDR3 DNA reads as TGTGCTAGCAGCCAACCCTTAGGGGGGGGTGGCGAGACCCAGTACTTC.

V and J are TRBV7-3 and TRBJ1-5; the D gene is possibly TRBD1 (6 bases). V gave up 4 bases and J gave up 0 bases, with 22 bases separating them. The germline V gene has CDR1 SGHTA and CDR2 FQGTGA. The CDR3 extends over 19 amino acids. CDR3 sequence: CASSSSRNLDRSSNQPQHF. CDR3 coding DNA: TGTGCCAGCAGCTCGTCCAGGAACCTAGACAGGTCTAGCAATCAGCCCCAGCATTTT.

The V and J genes are TRBV19 and TRBJ1-2; 7 bases are a match to TRBD1. CDR3 size: 13 residues. The ends lost 9 bases at V and 4 bases at J; junction bases unmatched: 8. Germline V CDR1 and CDR2: LNHDA, SQIVND (reference sequence). CDR3 nucleotide sequence: TGTGCCAGCCACGTCACAGGGGCCTATGGCTACACCTTC. Translated, it gives CASHVTGAYGYTF.

This clone was counted between two and nine times. The CDR3 loop is CASSQDYQGASHSPLHF. CDR3 coding DNA: TGTGCCAGCAGCCAAGATTACCAGGGGGCTTCGCATTCACCCCTCCACTTT. The chain employs TRBV4-2 and TRBJ1-6; 8 positions match TRBD1. The CDR3 sequence is 17 residues long. Germline values: CDR1 LGHNA, CDR2 YNFKEQ. V gave up 0 bases and J gave up 8 bases; unmatched junction bases: 9.

The chain recombines TRBV4-2 with TRBJ2-5; maybe TRBD1 (6 bases). V was trimmed by 3 bases and J by 3 bases, leaving 14 bases between them. The CDR3 covers 15 residues. The germline V gene has CDR1 LGHNA and CDR2 YNFKEQ. The DNA for the CDR3 is TGTGCCAGCAGCCACCTCGACAGGAGTGAAGAGACCCAGTACTTC. Its translation: CASSHLDRSEETQYF.

J is TRBJ2-7 and V is TRBV28; D is unclear. This CDR3 is 13 amino acids long. The V gene's germline CDR1 is MDHEN and CDR2 SYDVKM. Trimming removed 3 bases at V and 3 bases at J, with 9 bases between. CDR3 amino acids: CASSFSIHYEQYF. In DNA form, the CDR3 reads TGTGCCAGCAGTTTCTCGATACACTACGAGCAGTACTTC.

The chain employs TRBV6-1 and TRBJ2-1; D may be TRBD2 (5 bases). This CDR3 comprises 13 residues. Germline CDR1 reads MNHNS; CDR2 reads SASEGT. V lost 10 bases and J lost 8, with 18 bases in between. The CDR3 DNA is TGTGCCACCATAACGGGGTCATCGTATGAGCAGTTCTTC. Amino acids: CATITGSSYEQFF.

The chain employs TRBV4-1 and TRBJ1-3; no firm D call. The CDR3 is 13 amino acids. V was shortened by 0 bases and J by 4 bases, with 4 bases between the two germline ends. Germline CDR1 MGHRA, CDR2 YSYEKL. CDR3 residues: CASSQELGNTIYF. The CDR3 bases are TGCGCCAGCAGCCAAGAACTCGGAAACACCATATATTTT.

This sequence joins TRBV6-4 and TRBJ2-2, with 8 bases identical to TRBD2. V lost 5 bases, J lost 7 bases, and 6 bases stayed unmatched. This CDR3 contains 14 residues. CDR1 and CDR2 from the germline V gene are MRHNA and SNTAGT. The CDR3 region has the DNA TGTGCCAGCAGTAGAGCGGGAGCAGGCGGGGAGCTGTTTTTT. It is translated as CASSRAGAGGELFF.

J is TRBJ2-5 and V is TRBV27, with TRBD1 identical over 8 bases. CDR3 length: 15 amino acids. The germline CDR1 and CDR2 sequences are MNHEY and SMNVEV (reference sequence). V was clipped by 5 bases and J by 1 base; unmatched bases: 6. The DNA of the CDR3 is TGTGCCAGCAGTGTAGACAGGGGACGCCAAGAGACCCAGTACTTC. Residues: CASSVDRGRQETQYF.

The rearrangement links TRBV15 to TRBJ1-2; 7 bases match TRBD1. There are 13 residues in the CDR3. Looked up from germline, CDR1 is LNHNV and CDR2 is YYDKDF (reference sequence). Losses at the gene ends were 4 bases for V and 8 bases for J; bases not matched to a gene: 7. The CDR3 reads CATSMTGFQGYTF. CDR3 nucleotide sequence: TGTGCCACCAGCATGACAGGGTTTCAGGGCTACACCTTC.

This clone was found once. The chain is built from TRBV5-4 and TRBJ2-4; D is possibly TRBD1 (6 bases). Trimming left V 2 bases short and J 6 bases short, with 15 bases between. Germline V gene sequence: CDR1 SGHNT, CDR2 YYREEE (reference sequence). This CDR3 region has 15 residues. The chain's CDR3 is CASSFEGERGNIQYF. The CDR3 coding sequence is TGTGCCAGCAGCTTTGAGGGGGAACGAGGAAACATTCAGTACTTC.

V usage is TRBV7-3 and J usage is TRBJ2-1; D unclear. V gave up 5 bases and J gave up 0 bases, with 5 bases separating them. CDR3 length: 13 residues. CDR1 SGHTA and CDR2 FQGTGA come from the germline V gene. CDR3 protein: CASSAGSYNEQFF. The CDR3 coding sequence is TGTGCCAGCAGCGCCGGCTCCTACAATGAGCAGTTCTTC.

This chain uses TRBV25-1 with TRBJ1-3; D gene uncertain. The CDR3 totals 15 residues. The V gene's germline CDR1 is MGHDK and CDR2 SYGVNS. V was pared by 4 bases and J by 0 bases, with 10 bases between. The CDR3 is CASSGIRGSGNTIYF. The CDR3 DNA follows: TGTGCCAGCAGTGGGATCCGGGGCTCTGGAAACACCATATATTTT.

The rearrangement uses TRBV5-6 and TRBJ1-2, with D maybe TRBD1 (6 bases). The CDR3 has 14 amino acids. V was clipped by 1 base and J by 5 bases, with 12 bases between them. In germline, CDR1 is SGHDT, CDR2 YYEEEE. The CDR3 bases are TGTGCCAGCAGCTTGAAAGGACAGCTTTATGGCTACACCTTC. This codes for CASSLKGQLYGYTF.

Turning to this clone: The identical CDR3 is also encoded by other nucleotide sequences in the sample. The J gene is TRBJ2-7, the V gene TRBV14, with 7 positions matching TRBD1. The CDR3 is 15 residues long. Germline CDR1 and CDR2: SGHDN and FVKESK. V was clipped by 6 bases and J by 1 base; unmatched bases: 9. As DNA, the CDR3 is TGTGCCAGCAGTACCCAGGGGGTCAGGTCCTACGAGCAGTACTTC. Translating it yields CASSTQGVRSYEQYF. Complete variable domain (other parts from reference TRBV14 and TRBJ2-7): EAGVTQFPSHSVIEKGQTVTLRCDPISGHDNLYWYRRVMGKEIKFLLHFVKESKQDESGMPNNRFLAERTGGTYSTLKVQPAELEDSGVYFCASSTQGVRSYEQYFGPGTRLTVT.

This chain connects TRBV5-8 to TRBJ2-7, with 8 bases fitting TRBD1. The V and J ends lost 1 base and 0 bases, in that order; junction bases with no gene match: 6. The CDR3 is 16 residues long. Germline V gene sequence: CDR1 SGHTS, CDR2 YDEGEE. CDR3 amino acids: CASSLFRTGPSYEQYF. CDR3 in DNA: TGTGCCAGCAGCTTGTTTAGGACAGGGCCCTCCTACGAGCAGTACTTC.

This chain joins TRBV27 and TRBJ1-1, with 8 positions matching TRBD1. The CDR3 has 15 amino acids. Looked up from germline, CDR1 is MNHEY and CDR2 is SMNVEV (reference sequence). The trim removed 2 bases at V and 6 bases at J, leaving 8 bases unmatched. CDR3 loop: CASSLQGAQFPEAFF. The CDR3 region has the DNA TGTGCCAGCAGTTTACAGGGGGCTCAATTTCCTGAAGCTTTCTTT.

The CDR3 is CASSRDSSYNSPLHF. The CDR3 coding sequence is TGTGCCAGCAGCCGGGACAGCTCCTATAATTCACCCCTCCACTTT. The V gene is TRBV7-9, the J gene TRBJ1-6; TRBD1 matches 7 bases. CDR1 and CDR2 (germline): SEHNR, FQNEAQ (reference sequence). The CDR3 runs to 15 residues. V trimming: 5 bases; J trimming: 0 bases; junction bases outside the gene matches: 1.

In nucleotides, the CDR3 is TGTGCCAGCAGCTTAACCCCCCCGCAAACAGGGGTCACTGAAGCTTTCTTT. Translation gives CASSLTPPQTGVTEAFF. This chain links TRBV11-2 with TRBJ1-1, with 7 bases fitting TRBD1. Germline trimming cut 2 bases from V and 4 bases from J; bases unmatched to any gene: 13. CDR3 size: 17 residues. Per the germline V gene, CDR1 is SGHAT and CDR2 is FQNNGV.

The table lists this clone with a few counts. The chain combines TRBV5-5 with TRBJ1-5; D unresolved. Germline-derived CDR1 and CDR2 are SGHKS and YYEKEE (reference sequence). This CDR3 has 17 residues. Trimming pared 2 bases from V and 0 bases from J, leaving 15 bases between. This chain's CDR3 is CASSFVPATDSNQPQHF. CDR3 DNA: TGTGCCAGCAGCTTCGTTCCAGCGACGGATAGCAATCAGCCCCAGCATTTT.

The J gene is TRBJ2-1, the V gene TRBV11-1, with 8 nucleotides matching TRBD1. The junction had 6 bases not matched to a gene; V was cut back by 5 bases and J by 0 bases. Germline values: CDR1 SGHAT, CDR2 FQDESV (reference sequence). There are 16 residues in the CDR3. CDR3 coding DNA: TGTGCCAGCAGCATATACAGGGGGAGCTCCTACAATGAGCAGTTCTTC. Translation gives CASSIYRGSSYNEQFF.

This rearrangement joins TRBV18 to TRBJ1-5; TRBD1 might be the D (5 bases). V gave up 10 bases and J gave up 4 bases, with 14 bases separating them. Germline CDR1 and CDR2: KGHSH and LQKENI. CDR3 length: 13 residues. CDR3 loop: CATSSGENQPQHF. CDR3 in DNA: TGTGCCACCTCGTCGGGGGAGAATCAGCCCCAGCATTTT.

This chain connects TRBV27 to TRBJ2-1, with 9 bases matching TRBD1. The length of the CDR3 is 15 residues. Germline trimming cut 4 bases from V and 10 bases from J; bases unmatched to any gene: 11. Germline CDR1 is MNHEY and CDR2 is SMNVEV (reference sequence). The CDR3 loop reads CASSSSQGAQREQFF. The CDR3 bases are TGTGCCAGCAGTTCGTCACAGGGGGCCCAGCGGGAGCAGTTCTTC.

CDR3 sequence reads: CASSHRQGGTMNTEAFF. The CDR3 DNA reads TGCGCCAGCAGCCACCGACAGGGGGGTACGATGAACACTGAAGCTTTCTTT. The chain uses TRBV4-1 and TRBJ1-1, with 9 bases fitting TRBD1. The junction had 8 bases not matched to a gene; V was cut back by 3 bases and J by 0 bases. The CDR3 is made up of 17 amino acids. Germline CDR1 reads MGHRA; CDR2 reads YSYEKL.

The rearrangement uses TRBV18 and TRBJ2-7, with 9 bases identical to TRBD1. From germline, CDR1 is KGHSH and CDR2 LQKENI. The CDR3 runs 14 residues. Losses at the gene ends were 8 bases for V and 5 bases for J; bases not matched to a gene: 10. This chain's CDR3 is CASRDRDRAHEQYF. The CDR3 bases are TGTGCCAGCCGAGACCGGGACAGGGCCCACGAGCAGTACTTC.

CDR3 sequence (DNA): TGTGCCAGCAGCGCCCGCGATAGCGGGAAGTACGAGCAGTACTTC. This encodes CASSARDSGKYEQYF. The rearrangement links TRBV11-2 to TRBJ2-7, with 8 positions matching TRBD2. The CDR3 runs 15 residues. CDR1 SGHAT and CDR2 FQNNGV come from the germline V gene. Trimming cost V 5 bases and J 4 bases; bases outside gene matches: 10. Based on the CDR3 plus reference TRBV11-2 and TRBJ2-7, the full variable domain is EAGVAQSPRYKIIEKRQSVAFWCNPISGHATLYWYQQILGQGPKLLIQFQNNGVVDDSQLPKDRFSAERLKGVDSTLKIQPAKLEDSAVYLCASSARDSGKYEQYFGPGTRLTVT.

The chain couples TRBV28 to TRBJ1-4; D uncertain. The CDR3 is made up of 15 amino acids. The V gene's germline CDR1 is MDHEN and CDR2 SYDVKM. The V gene lost 7 bases and the J gene lost 4 bases, with 16 bases spanning the gap. This CDR3 reads CASISPGGGNEKLFF. The CDR3 nucleotides are TGTGCCAGCATCTCCCCGGGTGGAGGTAATGAAAAACTGTTTTTT.